Sequencing of this T cell receptor beta chain was carried out in a study of T cell changes during pregnancy in multiple sclerosis (dated by TCRdb to the late 2010s). A note on the overall study: The study examined how the T cell repertoire changed over the course of pregnancy in women with multiple sclerosis.

Library preparation was by the immunoSEQ multiplex PCR assay. TCRdb took over this immuneACCESS table, retaining in-frame rearrangements with V and J assigned. Such tables are incomplete; in checked studies, under half of the missing clones stem from an unresolved V gene, and the remainder is unexplained. The sample has under 70,000 clones on record, under 95% of them singletons. Of the sample, nearly 0.5% falls within the top ten clones. Remarks on this clone: The antigen it recognizes is unknown. Per-base quality was not reported, and no clone a single base away is much larger than it.

From the germline V gene, CDR1 is LGHNT and CDR2 is FRNRAP. V has 6 bases trimmed and J has 16 bases trimmed; junction bases matching no gene number 4. The CDR3 holds 11 amino acids from the cysteine to the phenylalanine. The DNA shown is the 33-base CDR3, in frame from base 1. The chain uses TRBV12-5 and TRBJ1-6; TRBD1 agrees with 9 junctional bases. This specimen consisted of CD4+ T cells from peripheral blood mononuclear cells, obtained after pregnancy. The sequence was obtained from a female donor in good health, enrolled as a control in a pregnancy study. The sequenced DNA is TGTGCTAGTGGCCATGGACAGGGGCTCCACTTT. Translation gives CASGHGQGLHF. When the CDR3 is completed using the reference TRBV12-5 and TRBJ1-6 genes on either side, the full variable domain is DARVTQTPRHKVTEMGQEVTMRCQPILGHNTVFWYRQTMMQGLELLAYFRNRAPLDDSGMPKDRFSAEMPDATLATLKIQPSEPRDSAVYFCASGHGQGLHFGNGTRLTVT.